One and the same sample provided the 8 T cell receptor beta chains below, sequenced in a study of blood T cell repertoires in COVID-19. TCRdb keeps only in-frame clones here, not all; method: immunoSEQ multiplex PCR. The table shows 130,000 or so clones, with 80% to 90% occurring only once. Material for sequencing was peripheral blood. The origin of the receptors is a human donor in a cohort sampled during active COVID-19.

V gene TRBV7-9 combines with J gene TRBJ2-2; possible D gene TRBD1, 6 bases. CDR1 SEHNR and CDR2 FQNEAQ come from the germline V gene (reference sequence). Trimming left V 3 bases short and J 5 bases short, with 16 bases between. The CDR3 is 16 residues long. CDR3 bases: TGTGCCAGCAGCTTGGGGTCAAGAGGGGGAACCGGGGAGCTGTTTTTT. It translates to CASSLGSRGGTGELFF.

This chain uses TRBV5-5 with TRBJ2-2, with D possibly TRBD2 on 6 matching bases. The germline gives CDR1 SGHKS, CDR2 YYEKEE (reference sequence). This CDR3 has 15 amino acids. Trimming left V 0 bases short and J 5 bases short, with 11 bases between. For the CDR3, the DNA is TGTGCCAGCAGCTTGGTTTACGCGGGGACCGGGGAGCTGTTTTTT. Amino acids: CASSLVYAGTGELFF.

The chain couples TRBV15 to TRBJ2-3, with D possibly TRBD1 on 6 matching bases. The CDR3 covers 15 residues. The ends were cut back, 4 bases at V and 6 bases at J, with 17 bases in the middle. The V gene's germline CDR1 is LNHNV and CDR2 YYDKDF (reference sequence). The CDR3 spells CATSTGGVRGDTQYF. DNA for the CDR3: TGTGCCACCAGCACTGGGGGCGTTAGGGGGGATACGCAGTATTTT.

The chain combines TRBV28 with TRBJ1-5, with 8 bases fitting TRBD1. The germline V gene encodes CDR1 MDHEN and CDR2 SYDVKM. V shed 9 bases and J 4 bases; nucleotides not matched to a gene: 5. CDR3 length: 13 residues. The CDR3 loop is CASGTGRNQPQHF. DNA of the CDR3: TGTGCCAGTGGGACAGGTCGTAATCAGCCCCAGCATTTT.

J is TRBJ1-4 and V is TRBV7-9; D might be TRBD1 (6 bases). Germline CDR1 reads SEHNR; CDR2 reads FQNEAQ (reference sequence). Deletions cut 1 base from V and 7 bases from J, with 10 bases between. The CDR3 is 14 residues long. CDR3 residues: CASSLGGGSEKLFF. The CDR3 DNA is TGTGCCAGCAGCTTAGGAGGGGGAAGTGAAAAACTGTTTTTT.

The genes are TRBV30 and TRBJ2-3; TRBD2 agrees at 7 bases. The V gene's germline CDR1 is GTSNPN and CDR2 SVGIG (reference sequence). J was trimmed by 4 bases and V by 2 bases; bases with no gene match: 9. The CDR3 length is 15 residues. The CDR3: CAWSTTGGGADTQYF. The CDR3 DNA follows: TGTGCCTGGAGTACCACGGGGGGAGGAGCAGATACGCAGTATTTT.

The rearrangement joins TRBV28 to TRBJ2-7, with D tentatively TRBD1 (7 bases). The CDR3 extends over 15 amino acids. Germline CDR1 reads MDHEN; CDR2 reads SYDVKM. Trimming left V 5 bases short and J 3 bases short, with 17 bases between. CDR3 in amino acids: CASSPPAGGNYEQYF. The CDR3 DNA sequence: TGTGCCAGCAGTCCCCCGGCAGGGGGGAACTACGAGCAGTACTTC.

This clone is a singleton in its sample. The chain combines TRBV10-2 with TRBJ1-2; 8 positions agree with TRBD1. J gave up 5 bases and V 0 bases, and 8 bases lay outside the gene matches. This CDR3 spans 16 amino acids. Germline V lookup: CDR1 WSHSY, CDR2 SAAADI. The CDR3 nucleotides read TGCGCCAGCAGTGAGTCGAACTCGCGGACAGGGTATGGCTACACCTTC. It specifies CASSESNSRTGYGYTF.